The 21 T cell receptor beta chains in this list originate from one sample, sequenced in a study of OX40 agonist ivuxolimab in advanced cancers. Data came from immunoSEQ multiplex PCR; TCRdb stores just in-frame clones and leaves some out. The table records 43,000 or so clones, 75% to 90% of them present only once. Sequences were derived from CD4+ or CD8+ T cells sorted from blood, sampled in a trial of the OX40 agonist ivuxolimab. Receptors originate from an adult with an advanced solid tumor such as melanoma, head and neck, liver or kidney cancer.

The chain employs TRBV5-1 and TRBJ1-3; D uncertain. Between the trimmed V and J ends, which lost 6 bases and 0 bases, there was a span of 10 bases. This CDR3 contains 14 residues. The germline gives CDR1 SGHRS, CDR2 YFSETQ. The CDR3 DNA is TGCGCCAGCAAACAGCTACCCTCTGGAAACACCATATATTTT. It codes for CASKQLPSGNTIYF.

The rearrangement joins TRBV9 to TRBJ2-5; D possibly corresponds to TRBD2 (7 bases). The CDR3 consists of 15 residues. Germline CDR1 and CDR2: SGDLS and YYNGEE. Deletions cut 3 bases from V and 5 bases from J, with 17 bases between. CDR3 loop: CASSEGGARVETQYF. The CDR3 DNA is TGTGCCAGCAGCGAGGGGGGGGCGAGGGTGGAGACCCAGTACTTC.

The sample holds one count of this clone. The chain combines TRBV19 with TRBJ1-2; D unresolved. Between the trimmed V and J ends, which lost 7 bases and 7 bases, there was a span of 13 bases. This CDR3 spans 12 amino acids. The germline V gene encodes CDR1 LNHDA and CDR2 SQIVND (reference sequence). In nucleotides, the CDR3 is TGTGCCAGTACCATGCGAGGCTCTGGCTACACCTTC. Protein sequence: CASTMRGSGYTF.

The chain links TRBV9 to TRBJ2-5; either TRBD1 or TRBD2 may supply D (5 bases each). Trimming left V 0 bases short and J 1 base short, with 13 bases between. The V gene's germline CDR1 is SGDLS and CDR2 YYNGEE. The CDR3 covers 16 residues. The CDR3 bases are TGTGCCAGCAGCGTAGCCGTGAAGGGGACCCAAGAGACCCAGTACTTC. This gives the protein CASSVAVKGTQETQYF.

This sequence joins TRBV7-8 and TRBJ2-1; D might be TRBD2 (5 bases). With 4 bases removed from V and 6 bases from J, the gap between germline ends came to 16 bases. CDR3 length: 15 amino acids. CDR1 is SGHVS and CDR2 is FQNEAQ in the germline V gene. CDR3 in DNA: TGTGCCAGCAGCTCAGGAACCGGGGTTCGCAATGAGCAGTTCTTC. The encoded protein is CASSSGTGVRNEQFF.

This CDR3 reads CASRDDRGNQPQHF. In DNA, the CDR3 is TGTGCCAGCAGGGACGACAGGGGCAATCAGCCCCAGCATTTT. V and J are TRBV2 and TRBJ1-5; 7 nucleotides align to TRBD1. With V trimmed by 6 bases and J by 2 bases, 4 bases remained unmatched. The CDR3 runs to 14 residues. Germline V gene data show CDR1 as SNHLY and CDR2 as FYNNEI.

The chain links TRBV27 to TRBJ1-2, with D possibly matching TRBD1 (6 bases). V was shortened by 5 bases and J by 4 bases, with 14 bases between the two germline ends. The CDR3 is 14 residues long. Germline CDR1 MNHEY, CDR2 SMNVEV (reference sequence). CDR3 sequence reads: CASSRDGGIYGYTF. CDR3 nucleotides: TGTGCCAGCAGTCGGGACGGGGGCATCTATGGCTACACCTTC.

The CDR3 region is CASTSTGRAFNEQFF. CDR3 nucleotides: TGTGCCAGCACCTCTACCGGGAGGGCCTTTAATGAGCAGTTCTTC. This chain uses TRBV28 with TRBJ2-1, with 8 positions matching TRBD2. V lost 7 bases, J lost 7 bases, and 12 bases stayed unmatched. This CDR3 is built from 15 residues. Germline-derived CDR1 and CDR2 are MDHEN and SYDVKM.

The V and J genes are TRBV2 and TRBJ2-5; 10 positions match TRBD1. In germline, CDR1 is SNHLY, CDR2 FYNNEI. V trimming: 7 bases; J trimming: 5 bases; junction bases outside the gene matches: 4. CDR3 length: 13 amino acids. The CDR3, as DNA: TGTGCCAGCAACCTGGGACAGGGGGAGACCCAGTACTTC. It codes for CASNLGQGETQYF.

The rearrangement links TRBV29-1 to TRBJ2-7; D may correspond to TRBD1 or TRBD2 (7 bases each). Between the trimmed V and J ends, which lost 7 bases and 1 base, there was a span of 11 bases. Looked up from germline, CDR1 is SQVTM and CDR2 is ANQGSEA. This CDR3 has 12 residues. CDR3: CSARGGSYEQYF. Written as DNA, the CDR3 is TGCAGCGCCAGGGGGGGTTCCTACGAGCAGTACTTC.

The chain uses TRBV7-2 and TRBJ2-3; weak D call: TRBD2 (6 bases). The germline gives CDR1 SGHTA, CDR2 FQGNSA. Trimming took 1 base from V and 6 from J, leaving 11 bases between them. The CDR3 covers 14 residues. DNA of the CDR3: TGTGCCAGCAGCTTAGACCGTCTAGCGGATACGCAGTATTTT. It is translated as CASSLDRLADTQYF.

The chain employs TRBV28 and TRBJ1-2, with no clear D. The CDR3 has 13 residues. CDR1 and CDR2 from the germline V gene are MDHEN and SYDVKM. The V and J ends lost 2 bases and 3 bases respectively, with 7 bases between them. CDR3 coding DNA: TGTGCCAGCAGTTTAGGGCAATACTATGGCTACACCTTC. Protein: CASSLGQYYGYTF.

This chain joins TRBV5-8 and TRBJ1-2; D unclear. This CDR3 contains 13 residues. Germline V gene data show CDR1 as SGHTS and CDR2 as YDEGEE. Trimming cost V 0 bases and J 8 bases, with 11 bases left between them. The CDR3 loop reads CASSLVGLRGYTF. As DNA, the CDR3 is TGTGCCAGCAGCTTGGTAGGGCTCCGGGGCTACACCTTC.

V and J are TRBV27 and TRBJ2-1; 13 bases are shared with TRBD2. Germline values: CDR1 MNHEY, CDR2 SMNVEV (reference sequence). The ends lost 2 bases at V and 7 bases at J; junction bases unmatched: 5. This CDR3 comprises 16 residues. In DNA, the CDR3 is TGTGCCAGCAGTTTAGGACTAGCGGGAGTTCTGAATGAGCAGTTCTTC. Translation gives CASSLGLAGVLNEQFF.

This chain links TRBV7-8 with TRBJ2-7; tentatively, D is TRBD1 or TRBD2 (5 bases each). The CDR3 sequence is 15 residues long. V was pared by 5 bases and J by 1 base, with 15 bases between. Per germline, CDR1 SGHVS and CDR2 FQNEAQ. CDR3 amino acids: CASSRGLGWSYEQYF. DNA of the CDR3: TGTGCCAGCAGCCGGGGCCTAGGGTGGTCCTACGAGCAGTACTTC.

The CDR3 loop reads CASSYSSWGGEQYF. In DNA form, the CDR3 reads TGTGCCAGCAGTTACTCGAGTTGGGGCGGAGAGCAGTACTTC. The rearrangement joins TRBV6-6 to TRBJ2-7, with D tentatively TRBD1 (5 bases). Deletions cut 0 bases from V and 7 bases from J, with 13 bases between. CDR1 is MNHNY, CDR2 SVGAGI, per germline (reference sequence). CDR3 length: 14 amino acids.

This clone came up a few times. The rearrangement uses TRBV2 and TRBJ1-1; D is unclear. This CDR3 is 13 amino acids long. Trimming removed 3 bases from V and 1 base from J, with 6 bases in between. Germline values: CDR1 SNHLY, CDR2 FYNNEI. The CDR3 nucleotides read TGTGCCAGCAGTGACTGGGGGAACACTGAAGCTTTCTTT. This encodes CASSDWGNTEAFF.

This chain uses TRBV4-2 with TRBJ2-7, with D maybe TRBD1 (6 bases). Germline assignment: CDR1 LGHNA and CDR2 YNFKEQ. The CDR3 contains 14 residues. The V gene lost 0 bases and the J gene lost 10 bases, with 16 bases spanning the gap. The CDR3, as DNA: TGTGCCAGCAGCCAAGATCGGGGTGAGGGGGAACAGTACTTC. Translated: CASSQDRGEGEQYF.

The gene calls are TRBV6-6 and TRBJ2-1, with D maybe TRBD2 (5 bases). CDR1 and CDR2 from the germline V gene are MNHNY and SVGAGI (reference sequence). V was clipped by 2 bases and J by 0 bases, with 8 bases between them. The CDR3 runs 15 residues. The CDR3 coding sequence is TGTGCCAGCAGTTACAGGGAGAGCTCCTACAATGAGCAGTTCTTC. Translating gives CASSYRESSYNEQFF.

The V gene is TRBV27, the J gene TRBJ1-2; TRBD1 is a possible D gene (5 bases). Per germline, CDR1 MNHEY and CDR2 SMNVEV (reference sequence). Trimming left V 5 bases short and J 6 bases short, with 19 bases between. The CDR3 is 15 residues long. CDR3 sequence (DNA): TGTGCCAGCAGTCTCCCGAGGGGCACCGGTCATGGCTACACCTTC. This encodes CASSLPRGTGHGYTF.

The gene calls are TRBV7-8 and TRBJ2-1; 8 bases align to TRBD1. CDR3 length equals 13 residues. V dropped 4 bases and J dropped 6; count of bases not matched to a gene: 2. Germline CDR1 and CDR2: SGHVS and FQNEAQ. CDR3 residues: CASSSTGGNEQFF. The CDR3 bases are TGTGCCAGCAGCTCTACAGGGGGCAATGAGCAGTTCTTC.